Presented here are 16 T cell receptor beta chains from one specimen sequenced in a study of blood T cell repertoires in COVID-19. This table comes from immunoSEQ multiplex PCR, and its TCRdb copy is limited to in-frame clones, with some not included. The data show around 200,000 clones, nearly 90% seen once. Sequenced material: peripheral blood. These receptor sequences come from a man in his fifties or sixties with acute or convalescent COVID-19.

This chain uses TRBV18 with TRBJ1-1; D unresolved. V was pared by 4 bases and J by 0 bases, with 9 bases between. CDR1 is KGHSH and CDR2 is LQKENI in the germline V gene. CDR3 length: 14 amino acids. CDR3 coding DNA: TGTGCCAGCTCACTTAACAGAATGAACACTGAAGCTTTCTTT. Its translation: CASSLNRMNTEAFF.

The rearrangement joins TRBV5-4 to TRBJ2-7; D may be TRBD1 (6 bases). V was shortened by 5 bases and J by 3 bases, with 21 bases between the two germline ends. Germline V CDR1 and CDR2: SGHNT, YYREEE (reference sequence). This CDR3 is 16 amino acids long. The CDR3 bases are TGTGCCAGCAGGGCCTCTGGGGGACACTCCTTCTACGAGCAGTACTTC. It yields the protein CASRASGGHSFYEQYF.

The CDR3 sequence is CASSPLGAGQGTYEQYF. The CDR3 DNA sequence: TGCGCCAGCAGCCCCCTTGGTGCGGGACAGGGGACCTACGAGCAGTACTTC. The chain employs TRBV5-1 and TRBJ2-7, with 10 bases matching TRBD1. Trimming cost V 4 bases and J 2 bases; bases outside gene matches: 12. CDR1 and CDR2 (germline): SGHRS, YFSETQ. The CDR3 loop spans 17 amino acids.

This rearrangement joins TRBV28 to TRBJ1-4; TRBD1 might be the D (5 bases). CDR3 size: 14 residues. Germline lookup yields CDR1 MDHEN and CDR2 SYDVKM. The germline V and J ends were trimmed by 5 bases and 4 bases, with 11 bases remaining between them. CDR3: CASSHGQINEKLFF. DNA for the CDR3: TGTGCCAGCAGTCATGGACAAATTAATGAAAAACTGTTTTTT.

The genes are TRBV27 and TRBJ2-1; a possible D gene is TRBD1 (6 bases). The germline gives CDR1 MNHEY, CDR2 SMNVEV (reference sequence). The CDR3 has 17 residues. Trimming stripped 9 bases from V and 4 bases from J, with 25 bases between. CDR3 DNA: TGTGCCAGGAGGGAAGGGGGAAAGCACAGTGGTTACAATGAGCAGTTCTTC. It encodes CARREGGKHSGYNEQFF.

The V call is TRBV9, the J call TRBJ2-3; weak D call: TRBD2 (8 bases). Between the trimmed V and J ends, which lost 3 bases and 2 bases, there was a span of 19 bases. This CDR3 comprises 17 residues. Germline V gene data show CDR1 as SGDLS and CDR2 as YYNGEE. Written as DNA, the CDR3 is TGTGCCAGCAGCGGCCAGAGCGGGGGACAGATCACAGATACGCAGTATTTT. Translation: CASSGQSGGQITDTQYF.

The genes are TRBV10-3 and TRBJ2-3, with TRBD2 as a possible D gene (5 bases). Germline V gives CDR1 ENHRY, CDR2 SYGVKD. There are 13 residues in the CDR3. The ends were cut back, 4 bases at V and 0 bases at J, with 5 bases in the middle. The CDR3 spells CAISGTSTDTQYF. CDR3 DNA sequence: TGTGCCATCAGTGGGACTAGCACAGATACGCAGTATTTT.

The gene calls are TRBV6-6 and TRBJ1-4; D is undetermined. Trimming took off 7 bases at V and 7 bases at J, with 13 bases between the two ends. Germline values: CDR1 MNHNY, CDR2 SVGAGI (reference sequence). This CDR3 region has 13 residues. The CDR3 loop is CASTPVEGEKLFF. The CDR3 DNA sequence: TGTGCCAGCACCCCTGTGGAGGGTGAAAAACTGTTTTTT.

The gene calls are TRBV3-1 (or the pseudogene TRBV3-2) and TRBJ2-5; TRBD1 is a possible D gene (6 bases). CDR3 size: 12 residues. Germline loops: CDR1 LGHDT, CDR2 YNNKEL (reference sequence). V was pared by 6 bases and J by 5 bases, with 10 bases between. CDR3 loop: CASRARGETQYF. The CDR3 bases are TGTGCCAGCAGGGCAAGGGGGGAGACCCAGTACTTC.

J is TRBJ1-5 and V is TRBV28; perhaps TRBD1 as D (5 bases). Deletions cut 0 bases from V and 7 bases from J, with 13 bases between. Looked up from germline, CDR1 is MDHEN and CDR2 is SYDVKM. There are 15 residues in the CDR3. CDR3 sequence reads: CASSLWLGLIQPQHF. Here the CDR3 DNA reads TGTGCCAGCAGTTTATGGCTGGGACTCATCCAGCCCCAGCATTTT.

This clone was observed a few times. The chain recombines TRBV27 with TRBJ1-1; 7 positions agree with TRBD1. This CDR3 region has 18 residues. J gave up 4 bases and V 5 bases, and 19 bases lay outside the gene matches. Germline CDR1 MNHEY, CDR2 SMNVEV (reference sequence). CDR3 region: CASSTSRDSRSIFTEAFF. The CDR3 DNA reads TGTGCCAGCAGTACCTCCCGGGACAGTCGTTCCATTTTCACTGAAGCTTTCTTT.

V gene TRBV11-3 combines with J gene TRBJ2-1; 10 bases map to TRBD1. V dropped 5 bases and J dropped 8; count of bases not matched to a gene: 6. The CDR3 extends over 14 amino acids. CDR1 is SGHNT, CDR2 YENEEA, per germline. CDR3 residues: CASSGRDRGDEQFF. The CDR3 DNA is TGTGCCAGCAGCGGACGGGACAGGGGCGATGAGCAGTTCTTC.

Comments on this clone: Germline and junction disagree at one end, which may indicate a read error. J is TRBJ2-3 and V is TRBV7-2; D possibly corresponds to TRBD1 (6 bases). The CDR3 length is 15 residues. Per the germline V gene, CDR1 is SGHTA and CDR2 is FQGNSA. The CDR3 DNA sequence: TGTGCCAGCAGCCTAGCACAGGGTTACACAGATACGCAGTATTTT. This gives the protein CASSLAQGYTDTQYF.

The chain joins TRBV20-1 to TRBJ2-7, with D perhaps matching TRBD2 (5 bases). The CDR3 is 11 amino acids. Between the trimmed V and J ends, which lost 8 bases and 3 bases, there was a span of 11 bases. The germline gives CDR1 DFQATT, CDR2 SNEGSKA (reference sequence). As DNA, the CDR3 is TGCAGTTTCCTAGCAGGCTACGAGCAGTACTTC. Protein: CSFLAGYEQYF.

The chain links TRBV2 to TRBJ2-2; 7 bases fit TRBD1. CDR3 length: 15 amino acids. J was trimmed by 3 bases and V by 6 bases; bases with no gene match: 7. In germline, CDR1 is SNHLY, CDR2 FYNNEI. CDR3 sequence (DNA): TGTGCCAGCAGAGAACAGGGGTCTTACACCGGGGAGCTGTTTTTT. Residues: CASREQGSYTGELFF.

V and J are TRBV15 and TRBJ2-2; TRBD1 aligns across 10 bases. V lost 6 bases and J lost 1; bases outside the gene matches: 8. CDR1 and CDR2 from the germline V gene are LNHNV and YYDKDF (reference sequence). This CDR3 is built from 17 residues. The CDR3 loop is CATRRDRGRGNTGELFF. The CDR3 nucleotides are TGTGCCACCAGGCGCGACAGGGGGCGTGGGAACACCGGGGAGCTGTTTTTT.